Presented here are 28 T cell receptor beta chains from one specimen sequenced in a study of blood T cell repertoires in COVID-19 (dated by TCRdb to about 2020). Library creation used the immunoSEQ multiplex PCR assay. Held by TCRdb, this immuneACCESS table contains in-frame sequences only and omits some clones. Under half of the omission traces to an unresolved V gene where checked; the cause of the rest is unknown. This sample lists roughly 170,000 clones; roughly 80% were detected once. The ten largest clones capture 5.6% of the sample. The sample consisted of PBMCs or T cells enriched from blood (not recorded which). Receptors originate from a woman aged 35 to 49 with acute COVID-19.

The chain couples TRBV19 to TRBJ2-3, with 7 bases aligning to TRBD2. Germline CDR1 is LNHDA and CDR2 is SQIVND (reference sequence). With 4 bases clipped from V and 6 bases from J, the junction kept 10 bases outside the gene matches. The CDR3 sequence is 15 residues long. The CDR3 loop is CASSTRLAGVDTQYF. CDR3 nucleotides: TGTGCCAGTAGTACCAGACTAGCTGGGGTCGATACGCAGTATTTT.

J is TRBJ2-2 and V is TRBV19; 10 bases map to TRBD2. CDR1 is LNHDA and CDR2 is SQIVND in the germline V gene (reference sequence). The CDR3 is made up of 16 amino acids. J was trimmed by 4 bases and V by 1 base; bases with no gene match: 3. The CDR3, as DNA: TGTGCCAGTAGTATAGGAGCGGGAGGGATCACCGGGGAGCTGTTTTTT. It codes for CASSIGAGGITGELFF.

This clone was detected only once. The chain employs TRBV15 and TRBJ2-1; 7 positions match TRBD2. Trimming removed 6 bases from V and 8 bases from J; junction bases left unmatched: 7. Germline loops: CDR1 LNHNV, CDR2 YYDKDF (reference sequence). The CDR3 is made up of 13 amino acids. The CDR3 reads CATSRGGRDEQFF. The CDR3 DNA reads TGTGCCACCAGTCGCGGCGGGAGAGATGAGCAGTTCTTC.

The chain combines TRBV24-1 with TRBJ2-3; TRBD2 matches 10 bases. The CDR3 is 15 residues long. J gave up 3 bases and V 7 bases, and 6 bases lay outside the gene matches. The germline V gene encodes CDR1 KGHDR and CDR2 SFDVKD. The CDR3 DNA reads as TGTGCCACCAGATCTATAGCGGGAGGAACAGATACGCAGTATTTT. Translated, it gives CATRSIAGGTDTQYF.

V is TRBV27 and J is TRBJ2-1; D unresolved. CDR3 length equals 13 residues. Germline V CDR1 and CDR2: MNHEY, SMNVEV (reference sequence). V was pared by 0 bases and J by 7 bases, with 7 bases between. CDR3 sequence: CASSLSLRNEQFF. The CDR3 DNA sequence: TGTGCCAGCAGTTTATCCCTGAGAAATGAGCAGTTCTTC.

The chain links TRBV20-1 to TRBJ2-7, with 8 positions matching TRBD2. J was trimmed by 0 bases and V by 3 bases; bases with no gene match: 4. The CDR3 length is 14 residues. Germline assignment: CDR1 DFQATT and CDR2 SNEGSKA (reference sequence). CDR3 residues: CSASQLAVSYEQYF. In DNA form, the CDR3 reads TGCAGTGCTAGTCAACTAGCGGTCTCCTACGAGCAGTACTTC.

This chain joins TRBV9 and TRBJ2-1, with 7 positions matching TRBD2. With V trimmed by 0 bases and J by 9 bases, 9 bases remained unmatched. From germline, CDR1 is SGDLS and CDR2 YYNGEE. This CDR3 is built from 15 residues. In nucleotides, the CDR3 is TGTGCCAGCAGCGTAGAGGCCGGGACTACGGGTGAGCAGTTCTTC. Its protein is CASSVEAGTTGEQFF. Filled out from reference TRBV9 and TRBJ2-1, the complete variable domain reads DSGVTQTPKHLITATGQRVTLRCSPRSGDLSVYWYQQSLDQGLQFLIQYYNGEERAKGNILERFSAQQFPDLHSELNLSSLELGDSALYFCASSVEAGTTGEQFFGPGTRLTVL.

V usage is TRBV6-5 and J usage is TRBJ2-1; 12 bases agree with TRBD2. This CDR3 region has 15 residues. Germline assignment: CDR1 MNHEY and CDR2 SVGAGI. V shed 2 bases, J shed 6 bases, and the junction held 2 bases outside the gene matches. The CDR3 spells CASSYLAGGSNEQFF. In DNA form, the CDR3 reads TGTGCCAGCAGTTACCTAGCGGGAGGGTCCAATGAGCAGTTCTTC.

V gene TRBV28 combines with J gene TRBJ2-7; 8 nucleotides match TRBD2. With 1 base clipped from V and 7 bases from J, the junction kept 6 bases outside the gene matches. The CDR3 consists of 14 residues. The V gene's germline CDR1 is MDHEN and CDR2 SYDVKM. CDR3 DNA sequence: TGTGCCAGCAGTTTATCCGGGGGGGCACGGGAGCAGTACGTC. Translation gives CASSLSGGAREQYV.

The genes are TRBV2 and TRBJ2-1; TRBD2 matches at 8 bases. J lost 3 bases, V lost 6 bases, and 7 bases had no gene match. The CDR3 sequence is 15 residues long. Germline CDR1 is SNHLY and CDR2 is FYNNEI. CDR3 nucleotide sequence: TGTGCCAGCAGCGTTAGCGGGACATACTACAATGAGCAGTTCTTC. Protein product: CASSVSGTYYNEQFF.

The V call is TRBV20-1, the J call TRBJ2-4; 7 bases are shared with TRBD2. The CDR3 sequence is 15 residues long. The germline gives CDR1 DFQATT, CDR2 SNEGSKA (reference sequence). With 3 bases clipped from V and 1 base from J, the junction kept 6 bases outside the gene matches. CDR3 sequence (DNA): TGCAGTGCTAGTATCCCCGGGAGGGCCAAAAACATTCAGTACTTC. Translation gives CSASIPGRAKNIQYF.

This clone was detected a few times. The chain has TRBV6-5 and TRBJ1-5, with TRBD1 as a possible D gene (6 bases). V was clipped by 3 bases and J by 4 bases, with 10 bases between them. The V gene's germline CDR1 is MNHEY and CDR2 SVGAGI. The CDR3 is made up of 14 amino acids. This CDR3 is CASSYAGANQPQHF. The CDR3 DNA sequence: TGTGCCAGCAGTTATGCAGGGGCTAATCAGCCCCAGCATTTT.

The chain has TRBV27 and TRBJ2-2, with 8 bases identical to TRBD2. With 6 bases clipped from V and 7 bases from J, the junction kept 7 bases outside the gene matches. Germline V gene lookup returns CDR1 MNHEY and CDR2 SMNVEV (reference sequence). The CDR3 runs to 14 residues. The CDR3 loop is CASSPRLAHGELFF. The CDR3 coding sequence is TGTGCCAGCAGCCCGCGACTAGCGCACGGGGAGCTGTTTTTT.

The CDR3 coding sequence is TGTGCCAGCAGGAGAGAACTAGCGGATGAGCAGTTCTTC. It codes for CASRRELADEQFF. The chain has TRBV2 and TRBJ2-1, with TRBD2 matching over 8 bases. Germline V CDR1 and CDR2: SNHLY, FYNNEI. After removal of 6 bases from V and 8 bases from J, the junction contained 6 bases not matched to a gene. The CDR3 extends over 13 amino acids. Using reference TRBV2 and TRBJ2-1 for the parts outside the CDR3, the full variable domain is EPEVTQTPSHQVTQMGQEVILRCVPISNHLYFYWYRQILGQKVEFLVSFYNNEISEKSEIFDDQFSVERPDGSNFTLKIRSTKLEDSAMYFCASRRELADEQFFGPGTRLTVL.

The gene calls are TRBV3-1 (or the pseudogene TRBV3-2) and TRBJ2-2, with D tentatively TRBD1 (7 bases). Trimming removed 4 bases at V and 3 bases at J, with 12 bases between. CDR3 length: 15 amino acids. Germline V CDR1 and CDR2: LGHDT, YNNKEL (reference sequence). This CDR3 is CASSRRDRDTGELFF. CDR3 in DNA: TGTGCCAGCAGCCGGCGGGACAGAGACACCGGGGAGCTGTTTTTT.

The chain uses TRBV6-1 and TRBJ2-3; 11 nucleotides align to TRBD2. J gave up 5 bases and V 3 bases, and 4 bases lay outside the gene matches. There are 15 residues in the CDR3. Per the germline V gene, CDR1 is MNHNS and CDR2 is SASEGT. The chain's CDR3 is CASSEPTSGKDTQYF. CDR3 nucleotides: TGTGCCAGCAGTGAGCCGACTAGCGGGAAAGATACGCAGTATTTT.

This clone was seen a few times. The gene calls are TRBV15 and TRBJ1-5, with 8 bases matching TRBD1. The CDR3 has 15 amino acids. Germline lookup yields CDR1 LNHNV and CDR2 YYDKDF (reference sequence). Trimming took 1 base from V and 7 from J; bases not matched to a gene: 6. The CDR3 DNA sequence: TGTGCCACCAGCAGAGGGACAGGGAATGGGCAGCCCCAGCATTTT. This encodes CATSRGTGNGQPQHF.

CDR3 nucleotides: TGCGCCAGCAGCTTGAGTGTTAGCGGGGTAACCTACAATGAGCAGTTCTTC. The encoded protein is CASSLSVSGVTYNEQFF. V gene TRBV5-1 combines with J gene TRBJ2-1, with 8 nucleotides matching TRBD2. Germline CDR1 and CDR2: SGHRS and YFSETQ. With V trimmed by 1 base and J by 2 bases, 8 bases remained unmatched. There are 17 residues in the CDR3. The variable domain in full, with the rest retrieved from reference TRBV5-1 and TRBJ2-1, is KAGVTQTPRYLIKTRGQQVTLSCSPISGHRSVSWYQQTPGQGLQFLFEYFSETQRNKGNFPGRFSGRQFSNSRSEMNVSTLELGDSALYLCASSLSVSGVTYNEQFFGPGTRLTVL.

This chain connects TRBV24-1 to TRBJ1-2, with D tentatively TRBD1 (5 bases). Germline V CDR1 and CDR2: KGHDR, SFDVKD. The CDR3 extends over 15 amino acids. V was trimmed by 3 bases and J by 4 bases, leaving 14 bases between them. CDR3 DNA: TGTGCCACCAGTGATGGCCAGAAAGGGGTCTATGGCTACACCTTC. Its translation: CATSDGQKGVYGYTF.

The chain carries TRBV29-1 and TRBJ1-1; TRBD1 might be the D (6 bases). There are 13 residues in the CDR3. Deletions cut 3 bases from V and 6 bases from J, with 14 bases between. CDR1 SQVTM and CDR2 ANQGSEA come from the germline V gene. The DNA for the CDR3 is TGCAGCGTTGAGGGGGCATCAATGCCTGAAGCTTTCTTT. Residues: CSVEGASMPEAFF.

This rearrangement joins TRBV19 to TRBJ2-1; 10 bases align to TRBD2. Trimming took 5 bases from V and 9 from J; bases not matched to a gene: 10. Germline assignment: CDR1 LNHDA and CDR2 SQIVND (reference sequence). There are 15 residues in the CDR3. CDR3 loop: CASSLSGRGSGEQFF. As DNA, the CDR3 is TGTGCCAGTAGTTTGAGCGGGAGGGGCTCCGGTGAGCAGTTCTTC. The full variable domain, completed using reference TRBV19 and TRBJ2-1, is DGGITQSPKYLFRKEGQNVTLSCEQNLNHDAMYWYRQDPGQGLRLIYYSQIVNDFQKGDIAEGYSVSREKKESFPLTVTSAQKNPTAFYLCASSLSGRGSGEQFFGPGTRLTVL.

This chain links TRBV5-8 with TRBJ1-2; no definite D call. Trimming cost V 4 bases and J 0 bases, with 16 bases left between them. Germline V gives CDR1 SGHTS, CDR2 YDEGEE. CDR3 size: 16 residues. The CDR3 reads CASSLGVYLANYGYTF. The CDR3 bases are TGTGCCAGCAGCCTCGGAGTATACTTAGCTAACTATGGCTACACCTTC.

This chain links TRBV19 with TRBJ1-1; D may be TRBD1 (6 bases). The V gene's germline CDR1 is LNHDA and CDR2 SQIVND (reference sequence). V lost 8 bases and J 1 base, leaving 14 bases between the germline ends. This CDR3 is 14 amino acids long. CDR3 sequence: CASWDKRPNTEAFF. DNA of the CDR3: TGTGCCAGTTGGGACAAAAGACCGAACACTGAAGCTTTCTTT.

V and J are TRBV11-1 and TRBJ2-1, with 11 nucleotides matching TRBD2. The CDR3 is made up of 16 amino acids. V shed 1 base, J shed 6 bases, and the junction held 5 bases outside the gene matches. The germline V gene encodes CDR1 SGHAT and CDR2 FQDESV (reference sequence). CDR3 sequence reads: CASSLDGGLAANEQFF. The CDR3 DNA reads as TGTGCCAGCAGCTTAGACGGGGGACTAGCGGCCAATGAGCAGTTCTTC.

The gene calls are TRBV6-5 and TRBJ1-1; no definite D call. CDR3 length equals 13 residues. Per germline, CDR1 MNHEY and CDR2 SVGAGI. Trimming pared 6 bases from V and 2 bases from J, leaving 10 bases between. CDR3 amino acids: CASSGVPNTEAFF. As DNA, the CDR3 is TGTGCCAGCAGCGGGGTTCCAAACACTGAAGCTTTCTTT.

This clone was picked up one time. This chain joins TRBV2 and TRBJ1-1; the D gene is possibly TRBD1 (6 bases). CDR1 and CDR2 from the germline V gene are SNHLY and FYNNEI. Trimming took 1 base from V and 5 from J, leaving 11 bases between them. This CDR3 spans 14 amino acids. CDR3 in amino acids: CASSEEQGWTEAFF. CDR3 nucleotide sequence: TGTGCCAGCAGTGAAGAACAGGGCTGGACTGAAGCTTTCTTT.

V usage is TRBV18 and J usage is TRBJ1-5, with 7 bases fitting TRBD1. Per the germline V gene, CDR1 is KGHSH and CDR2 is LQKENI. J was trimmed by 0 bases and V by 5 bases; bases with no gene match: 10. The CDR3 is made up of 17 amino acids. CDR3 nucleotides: TGTGCCAGCTCAGCAGCCAGACAGGGATATAGCAATCAGCCCCAGCATTTT. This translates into CASSAARQGYSNQPQHF.

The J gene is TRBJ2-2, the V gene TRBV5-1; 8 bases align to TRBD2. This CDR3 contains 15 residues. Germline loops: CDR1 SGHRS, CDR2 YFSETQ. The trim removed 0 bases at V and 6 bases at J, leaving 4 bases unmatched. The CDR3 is CASSLGAGAPGELFF. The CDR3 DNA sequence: TGCGCCAGCAGCTTGGGAGCGGGAGCCCCCGGGGAGCTGTTTTTT.